The next 29 T cell receptor beta chains were all read from a single sample in a study of cytomegalovirus exposure and HLA in healthy donors. The PCR was carried out with 60 Vbeta primers and 13 Jbeta primers. TCRdb's table, derived via immunoSEQ multiplex PCR, lists solely in-frame clones and lacks some. The top ten clones hold approximately 0.47% of a sample with about 180,000 clones, about 80% of them seen once. The sample taken for sequencing was PBMCs. These receptors were collected from a woman in her fifties or sixties in good health and CMV-seronegative.

V and J are TRBV9 and TRBJ1-1; D not resolved. Germline assignment: CDR1 SGDLS and CDR2 YYNGEE. This CDR3 has 14 residues. The V end was cut by 0 bases, the J end by 3 bases, with 9 bases between. CDR3 DNA sequence: TGTGCCAGCAGCGTAGGGCCCGCGGACACTGAAGCTTTCTTT. Protein product: CASSVGPADTEAFF.

The V and J genes are TRBV5-4 and TRBJ2-7, with a possible D match to TRBD2 (7 bases). Germline V gene data show CDR1 as SGHNT and CDR2 as YYREEE (reference sequence). The CDR3 loop spans 16 amino acids. The V gene lost 3 bases and the J gene lost 1 base, with 17 bases spanning the gap. The CDR3 reads CASSSGAGGVSYEQYF. The DNA for the CDR3 is TGTGCCAGCAGCTCGGGGGCTGGGGGGGTATCCTACGAGCAGTACTTC.

The sample holds a few counts of this clone. V and J are TRBV5-1 and TRBJ2-7, with D possibly matching TRBD2 (5 bases). Germline assignment: CDR1 SGHRS and CDR2 YFSETQ. CDR3 length: 15 amino acids. Trimming shortened V by 2 bases and J by 0 bases, and 12 bases separated the two germline ends. The CDR3 DNA follows: TGCGCCAGCAGCTTTTCCCAGCGGAGCTCCTACGAGCAGTACTTC. It specifies CASSFSQRSSYEQYF.

This clone was counted a few times. The rearrangement uses TRBV10-2 and TRBJ1-5; 8 bases are a match to TRBD1. Germline CDR1 reads WSHSY; CDR2 reads SAAADI. The V and J ends lost 3 bases and 0 bases, in that order; junction bases with no gene match: 7. The CDR3 sequence is 17 residues long. CDR3 DNA: TGCGCCAGCAGTGATGGGACAGGTGACCTTAGCAATCAGCCCCAGCATTTT. Protein sequence: CASSDGTGDLSNQPQHF.

This clone was recorded a few times. The genes are TRBV6-5 and TRBJ1-2; no clear D. CDR1 MNHEY and CDR2 SVGAGI come from the germline V gene. The V and J ends lost 2 bases and 8 bases respectively, with 15 bases between them. This CDR3 spans 14 amino acids. The CDR3 DNA reads as TGTGCCAGCAGTTACAGGTCAGAAAGCGACGGCTACACCTTC. Protein sequence: CASSYRSESDGYTF.

The V and J genes are TRBV6-5 and TRBJ2-5, with TRBD1 as a possible D gene (5 bases). V dropped 6 bases and J dropped 2 bases, with 10 bases sitting between them. Germline CDR1 is MNHEY and CDR2 is SVGAGI. The CDR3 spans 13 residues. CDR3 sequence reads: CASSREGQETQYF. The CDR3 DNA sequence: TGTGCCAGCAGCAGGGAAGGTCAAGAGACCCAGTACTTC.

The V gene is TRBV10-3, the J gene TRBJ2-3, with 8 bases that match TRBD1. After removal of 11 bases from V and 2 bases from J, the junction contained 9 bases not matched to a gene. CDR1 is ENHRY and CDR2 is SYGVKD in the germline V gene. This CDR3 is 14 amino acids long. CDR3 sequence reads: CALSQTGATDTQYF. The CDR3 coding sequence is TGTGCCCTATCACAGACAGGGGCCACAGATACGCAGTATTTT.

The chain combines TRBV7-9 with TRBJ2-1; TRBD1 matches 7 bases. This CDR3 has 12 amino acids. Looked up from germline, CDR1 is SEHNR and CDR2 is FQNEAQ (reference sequence). V trimming: 5 bases; J trimming: 9 bases; junction bases outside the gene matches: 4. The CDR3 spells CASSPYRGEQFF. For the CDR3, the DNA is TGTGCCAGCAGCCCATACAGGGGTGAGCAGTTCTTC.

This clone was seen more than once but under ten times. The rearrangement joins TRBV28 to TRBJ2-2; TRBD1 matches at 9 bases. Germline CDR1 is MDHEN and CDR2 is SYDVKM. The CDR3 consists of 16 residues. After removal of 6 bases from V and 8 bases from J, the junction contained 13 bases not matched to a gene. This chain's CDR3 is CASRITGTGSSGELFF. The CDR3 nucleotides are TGTGCCAGCAGGATAACCGGGACAGGGAGTTCAGGGGAGCTGTTTTTT. Using reference TRBV28 and TRBJ2-2 for the parts outside the CDR3, the full variable domain is DVKVTQSSRYLVKRTGEKVFLECVQDMDHENMFWYRQDPGLGLRLIYFSYDVKMKEKGDIPEGYSVSREKKERFSLILESASTNQTSMYLCASRITGTGSSGELFFGEGSRLTVL.

V gene TRBV7-3 combines with J gene TRBJ2-2; possible D gene TRBD1, 6 bases. V was clipped by 2 bases and J by 5 bases, with 12 bases between them. There are 15 residues in the CDR3. CDR1 is SGHTA, CDR2 FQGTGA, per germline. CDR3 sequence (DNA): TGTGCCAGCAGCTTAGGGCAGGGGAAAACCGGGGAGCTGTTTTTT. This sequence encodes CASSLGQGKTGELFF.

The chain recombines TRBV28 with TRBJ2-1, with 10 bases identical to TRBD1. The CDR3 is made up of 14 amino acids. The V gene's germline CDR1 is MDHEN and CDR2 SYDVKM. V lost 8 bases and J lost 9; bases outside the gene matches: 10. The CDR3 spells CASQPGQGFTEQFF. In nucleotides, the CDR3 is TGTGCCAGCCAACCGGGACAGGGGTTTACTGAGCAGTTCTTC.

As to this clone: This sample includes further DNA sequences coding for the same CDR3. The chain couples TRBV5-4 to TRBJ1-2, with D maybe TRBD1 (6 bases). V lost 3 bases to trimming and J lost 2 bases, with 8 bases between them. Germline lookup yields CDR1 SGHNT and CDR2 YYREEE (reference sequence). CDR3 size: 13 residues. CDR3 in amino acids: CASSSTGNYGYTF. Here the CDR3 DNA reads TGTGCCAGCAGCTCTACAGGGAACTATGGCTACACCTTC.

This chain connects TRBV7-9 to TRBJ2-1, with 9 bases matching TRBD1. V lost 1 base, J lost 6 bases, and 4 bases stayed unmatched. This CDR3 spans 15 amino acids. The germline CDR1 and CDR2 sequences are SEHNR and FQNEAQ (reference sequence). CDR3 sequence: CASSLGTGAGNEQFF. DNA of the CDR3: TGTGCCAGCAGCTTAGGGACAGGGGCCGGCAATGAGCAGTTCTTC.

The gene calls are TRBV18 and TRBJ2-2; TRBD1 aligns across 9 bases. Germline V gene sequence: CDR1 KGHSH, CDR2 LQKENI. V lost 2 bases and J lost 2; bases outside the gene matches: 3. The CDR3 sequence is 16 residues long. CDR3: CASSPSTGGNTGELFF. In DNA, the CDR3 is TGTGCCAGCTCACCATCGACAGGGGGAAACACCGGGGAGCTGTTTTTT.

This clone came up a few times. V gene TRBV27 combines with J gene TRBJ2-7, with TRBD2 identical over 7 bases. The V and J ends lost 5 bases and 0 bases, in that order; junction bases with no gene match: 7. The germline V gene has CDR1 MNHEY and CDR2 SMNVEV (reference sequence). The CDR3 has 15 residues. CDR3 sequence: CASSPRGGNSYEQYF. CDR3 DNA: TGTGCCAGCAGTCCCCGGGGAGGGAACTCCTACGAGCAGTACTTC.

The chain is built from TRBV10-1 and TRBJ1-2; TRBD1 is a possible D gene (5 bases). CDR3 length: 12 residues. V gave up 11 bases and J gave up 6 bases, with 16 bases separating them. Germline CDR1 is WNHNN and CDR2 is SYGVQD (reference sequence). In DNA form, the CDR3 reads TGCGCCCCCAGGCGGGGCGGCCATGGCTACACCTTC. Encoded protein: CAPRRGGHGYTF.

This clone was found a few times. This chain connects TRBV2 to TRBJ2-4; 11 bases are shared with TRBD2. Germline loops: CDR1 SNHLY, CDR2 FYNNEI. The length of the CDR3 is 16 residues. Unmatched junction bases numbered 14, after V lost 8 bases and J lost 8 bases. The CDR3 bases are TGTGCCAGCGGGCCGACGATAGCGGGAGGGCCTGACATTCAGTACTTC. This translates into CASGPTIAGGPDIQYF.

This chain uses TRBV30 with TRBJ2-7; TRBD2 matches at 7 bases. V gave up 0 bases and J gave up 6 bases; unmatched junction bases: 5. CDR3 length: 13 residues. Germline V gives CDR1 GTSNPN, CDR2 SVGIG (reference sequence). The CDR3 DNA is TGTGCCTGGAGTGTCTGGGGGGGGTCCGAGCAGTACTTC. This encodes CAWSVWGGSEQYF.

The rearrangement joins TRBV7-9 to TRBJ1-2; 10 bases align to TRBD1. Germline lookup yields CDR1 SEHNR and CDR2 FQNEAQ (reference sequence). The V and J ends lost 5 bases and 7 bases, in that order; junction bases with no gene match: 10. This CDR3 contains 15 residues. CDR3 protein: CASSLLTGGAGGYTF. CDR3 sequence (DNA): TGTGCCAGCAGCCTTCTGACAGGGGGCGCCGGTGGCTACACCTTC.

The chain combines TRBV7-9 with TRBJ1-6; D not resolved. This CDR3 spans 16 amino acids. Germline V gene lookup returns CDR1 SEHNR and CDR2 FQNEAQ (reference sequence). V was shortened by 5 bases and J by 7 bases, with 18 bases between the two germline ends. The CDR3 protein is CASSPSREEDNSPLHF. The CDR3 coding sequence is TGTGCCAGCAGCCCCTCCCGGGAGGAGGACAATTCACCCCTCCACTTT.

The V call is TRBV30, the J call TRBJ2-1; 7 bases are a match to TRBD2. CDR3 length: 12 residues. The J segment lost 9 bases and the V segment lost 0 bases, leaving 2 bases of the junction unmatched. In germline, CDR1 is GTSNPN, CDR2 SVGIG (reference sequence). CDR3 amino acids: CAWSVKRGEQFF. The CDR3 region has the DNA TGTGCCTGGAGTGTAAAGCGGGGTGAGCAGTTCTTC.

J is TRBJ2-5 and V is TRBV6-5; TRBD1 matches at 7 bases. The CDR3 length is 14 residues. With 5 bases clipped from V and 5 bases from J, the junction kept 8 bases outside the gene matches. Looked up from germline, CDR1 is MNHEY and CDR2 is SVGAGI. In DNA, the CDR3 is TGTGCCAGCAGTCCCTGGACAGGTCGGGAGACCCAGTACTTC. It specifies CASSPWTGRETQYF.

This chain joins TRBV7-3 and TRBJ1-1; 7 nucleotides match TRBD1. CDR3 length: 15 residues. The V segment lost 5 bases and the J segment 4 bases; nucleotides outside the gene matches: 10. Germline CDR1 is SGHTA and CDR2 is FQGTGA. Written as DNA, the CDR3 is TGTGCCAGCAGCGCGTCGACAGGGTGGACCACTGAAGCTTTCTTT. The encoded protein is CASSASTGWTTEAFF.

This rearrangement joins TRBV6-1 to TRBJ2-5; 11 nucleotides agree with TRBD1. The CDR3 sequence is 18 residues long. Germline CDR1 is MNHNS and CDR2 is SASEGT. Trimming removed 0 bases from V and 4 bases from J; junction bases left unmatched: 10. This CDR3 reads CASSEATPGQGVGETQYF. The CDR3 coding sequence is TGTGCCAGCAGTGAAGCGACACCGGGACAGGGGGTTGGAGAGACCCAGTACTTC.

The rearrangement links TRBV7-9 to TRBJ1-2; D perhaps matches TRBD1 (5 bases). Germline CDR1 reads SEHNR; CDR2 reads FQNEAQ (reference sequence). Deletions cut 5 bases from V and 6 bases from J, with 19 bases between. The CDR3 covers 15 residues. The CDR3 sequence: CASSPFVDSAHGYTF. The CDR3 bases are TGTGCCAGCAGCCCATTTGTCGACAGTGCTCATGGCTACACCTTC.

The genes are TRBV5-1 and TRBJ2-7; 11 bases map to TRBD1. With 4 bases clipped from V and 0 bases from J, the junction kept 9 bases outside the gene matches. This CDR3 contains 17 residues. CDR1 SGHRS and CDR2 YFSETQ come from the germline V gene. In nucleotides, the CDR3 is TGCGCCAGCAGCGGGACAGGGGGGAGTTTCCCCTCCTACGAGCAGTACTTC. Encoded protein: CASSGTGGSFPSYEQYF.

The chain links TRBV6-1 to TRBJ1-5, with 7 bases identical to TRBD1. CDR1 is MNHNS, CDR2 SASEGT, per germline. This CDR3 is built from 14 residues. Losses at the gene ends were 3 bases for V and 3 bases for J; bases not matched to a gene: 2. The CDR3 region has the DNA TGTGCCAGCAGTGAGGGACAGTTCAATCAGCCCCAGCATTTT. Translating it yields CASSEGQFNQPQHF.

This chain connects TRBV28 to TRBJ2-7; D unclear. Trimming took 7 bases from V and 3 from J, leaving 10 bases between them. The CDR3 length is 12 residues. CDR1 and CDR2 from the germline V gene are MDHEN and SYDVKM. The CDR3, as DNA: TGTGCCAGCACCGGTACAGACTACGAGCAGTACTTC. Translation gives CASTGTDYEQYF.

The chain uses TRBV7-2 and TRBJ1-1; D is possibly TRBD1 (5 bases). Germline values: CDR1 SGHTA, CDR2 FQGNSA. V shed 3 bases and J shed 3 bases, with 11 bases lying between them. CDR3 length: 14 amino acids. The CDR3: CASSFQGWDTEAFF. As DNA, the CDR3 is TGTGCCAGCAGCTTCCAGGGTTGGGACACTGAAGCTTTCTTT.